Sequencing of this T cell receptor (beta chain) was carried out in a study of shared clonotypes between healthy human individuals. The study, taken as a whole, reports: Some clonotypes were shared by all four sorted-subset donors, while others were not shared. The non-shared ones had lower generation probabilities than the shared ones. Several donors shared 4.5% to 6.5% of their naive CD4 clonotypes.

The CDR3 runs to 16 residues. The germline V gene has CDR1 SGHTA and CDR2 FQGNSA. V shed 1 base and J shed 0 bases, with 12 bases lying between them. As to this clone: The antigen remains undetermined.

Profiling relied on immunoSEQ multiplex PCR, and the TCRdb table lists in-frame clones only, not all of them. In the table there are about 2.4 million clones, 80% to 95% of which are singletons. What was sequenced was naive CD4+ T cells from PBMCs. Subset specified: CD45RA+ positively selected. This chain uses TRBV7-2 with TRBJ2-5, with D possibly matching TRBD2 (5 bases). The receptor was derived from a young man in good health. Some clones in this sample may be carry-over from other donors' samples. The DNA of the CDR3 is TGTGCCAGCAGCTTAGTGTCGGGGAGAAACCAAGAGACCCAGTACTTC. Amino acids: CASSLVSGRNQETQYF. Variable domain in full (rest from reference TRBV7-2 and TRBJ2-5): GAGVSQSPSNKVTEKGKDVELRCDPISGHTALYWYRQSLGQGLEFLIYFQGNSAPDKSGLPSDRFSAERTGGSVSTLTIQRTQQEDSAVYLCASSLVSGRNQETQYFGPGTRLLVL.